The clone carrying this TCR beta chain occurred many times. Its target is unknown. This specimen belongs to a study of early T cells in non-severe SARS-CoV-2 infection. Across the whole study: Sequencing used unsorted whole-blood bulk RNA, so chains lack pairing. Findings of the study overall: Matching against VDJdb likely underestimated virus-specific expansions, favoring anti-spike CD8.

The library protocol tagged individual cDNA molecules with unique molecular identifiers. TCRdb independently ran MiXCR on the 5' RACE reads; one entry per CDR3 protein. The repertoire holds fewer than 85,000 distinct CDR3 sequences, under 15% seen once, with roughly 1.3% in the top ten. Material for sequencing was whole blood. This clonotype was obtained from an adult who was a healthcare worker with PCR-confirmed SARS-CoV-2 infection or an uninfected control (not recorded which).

CDR3 sequence reads: CASSYPPNTEAFF. CDR3 nucleotide sequence: TGTGCCAGCAGTTACCCCCCGAACACTGAAGCTTTCTTT. The rearrangement links TRBV6-2 or TRBV6-3 to TRBJ1-1; D is unclear. This CDR3 has 13 amino acids. V shed 2 bases and J shed 1 base, with 5 bases lying between them. From germline, CDR1 is MNHEY and CDR2 SVGEGT.